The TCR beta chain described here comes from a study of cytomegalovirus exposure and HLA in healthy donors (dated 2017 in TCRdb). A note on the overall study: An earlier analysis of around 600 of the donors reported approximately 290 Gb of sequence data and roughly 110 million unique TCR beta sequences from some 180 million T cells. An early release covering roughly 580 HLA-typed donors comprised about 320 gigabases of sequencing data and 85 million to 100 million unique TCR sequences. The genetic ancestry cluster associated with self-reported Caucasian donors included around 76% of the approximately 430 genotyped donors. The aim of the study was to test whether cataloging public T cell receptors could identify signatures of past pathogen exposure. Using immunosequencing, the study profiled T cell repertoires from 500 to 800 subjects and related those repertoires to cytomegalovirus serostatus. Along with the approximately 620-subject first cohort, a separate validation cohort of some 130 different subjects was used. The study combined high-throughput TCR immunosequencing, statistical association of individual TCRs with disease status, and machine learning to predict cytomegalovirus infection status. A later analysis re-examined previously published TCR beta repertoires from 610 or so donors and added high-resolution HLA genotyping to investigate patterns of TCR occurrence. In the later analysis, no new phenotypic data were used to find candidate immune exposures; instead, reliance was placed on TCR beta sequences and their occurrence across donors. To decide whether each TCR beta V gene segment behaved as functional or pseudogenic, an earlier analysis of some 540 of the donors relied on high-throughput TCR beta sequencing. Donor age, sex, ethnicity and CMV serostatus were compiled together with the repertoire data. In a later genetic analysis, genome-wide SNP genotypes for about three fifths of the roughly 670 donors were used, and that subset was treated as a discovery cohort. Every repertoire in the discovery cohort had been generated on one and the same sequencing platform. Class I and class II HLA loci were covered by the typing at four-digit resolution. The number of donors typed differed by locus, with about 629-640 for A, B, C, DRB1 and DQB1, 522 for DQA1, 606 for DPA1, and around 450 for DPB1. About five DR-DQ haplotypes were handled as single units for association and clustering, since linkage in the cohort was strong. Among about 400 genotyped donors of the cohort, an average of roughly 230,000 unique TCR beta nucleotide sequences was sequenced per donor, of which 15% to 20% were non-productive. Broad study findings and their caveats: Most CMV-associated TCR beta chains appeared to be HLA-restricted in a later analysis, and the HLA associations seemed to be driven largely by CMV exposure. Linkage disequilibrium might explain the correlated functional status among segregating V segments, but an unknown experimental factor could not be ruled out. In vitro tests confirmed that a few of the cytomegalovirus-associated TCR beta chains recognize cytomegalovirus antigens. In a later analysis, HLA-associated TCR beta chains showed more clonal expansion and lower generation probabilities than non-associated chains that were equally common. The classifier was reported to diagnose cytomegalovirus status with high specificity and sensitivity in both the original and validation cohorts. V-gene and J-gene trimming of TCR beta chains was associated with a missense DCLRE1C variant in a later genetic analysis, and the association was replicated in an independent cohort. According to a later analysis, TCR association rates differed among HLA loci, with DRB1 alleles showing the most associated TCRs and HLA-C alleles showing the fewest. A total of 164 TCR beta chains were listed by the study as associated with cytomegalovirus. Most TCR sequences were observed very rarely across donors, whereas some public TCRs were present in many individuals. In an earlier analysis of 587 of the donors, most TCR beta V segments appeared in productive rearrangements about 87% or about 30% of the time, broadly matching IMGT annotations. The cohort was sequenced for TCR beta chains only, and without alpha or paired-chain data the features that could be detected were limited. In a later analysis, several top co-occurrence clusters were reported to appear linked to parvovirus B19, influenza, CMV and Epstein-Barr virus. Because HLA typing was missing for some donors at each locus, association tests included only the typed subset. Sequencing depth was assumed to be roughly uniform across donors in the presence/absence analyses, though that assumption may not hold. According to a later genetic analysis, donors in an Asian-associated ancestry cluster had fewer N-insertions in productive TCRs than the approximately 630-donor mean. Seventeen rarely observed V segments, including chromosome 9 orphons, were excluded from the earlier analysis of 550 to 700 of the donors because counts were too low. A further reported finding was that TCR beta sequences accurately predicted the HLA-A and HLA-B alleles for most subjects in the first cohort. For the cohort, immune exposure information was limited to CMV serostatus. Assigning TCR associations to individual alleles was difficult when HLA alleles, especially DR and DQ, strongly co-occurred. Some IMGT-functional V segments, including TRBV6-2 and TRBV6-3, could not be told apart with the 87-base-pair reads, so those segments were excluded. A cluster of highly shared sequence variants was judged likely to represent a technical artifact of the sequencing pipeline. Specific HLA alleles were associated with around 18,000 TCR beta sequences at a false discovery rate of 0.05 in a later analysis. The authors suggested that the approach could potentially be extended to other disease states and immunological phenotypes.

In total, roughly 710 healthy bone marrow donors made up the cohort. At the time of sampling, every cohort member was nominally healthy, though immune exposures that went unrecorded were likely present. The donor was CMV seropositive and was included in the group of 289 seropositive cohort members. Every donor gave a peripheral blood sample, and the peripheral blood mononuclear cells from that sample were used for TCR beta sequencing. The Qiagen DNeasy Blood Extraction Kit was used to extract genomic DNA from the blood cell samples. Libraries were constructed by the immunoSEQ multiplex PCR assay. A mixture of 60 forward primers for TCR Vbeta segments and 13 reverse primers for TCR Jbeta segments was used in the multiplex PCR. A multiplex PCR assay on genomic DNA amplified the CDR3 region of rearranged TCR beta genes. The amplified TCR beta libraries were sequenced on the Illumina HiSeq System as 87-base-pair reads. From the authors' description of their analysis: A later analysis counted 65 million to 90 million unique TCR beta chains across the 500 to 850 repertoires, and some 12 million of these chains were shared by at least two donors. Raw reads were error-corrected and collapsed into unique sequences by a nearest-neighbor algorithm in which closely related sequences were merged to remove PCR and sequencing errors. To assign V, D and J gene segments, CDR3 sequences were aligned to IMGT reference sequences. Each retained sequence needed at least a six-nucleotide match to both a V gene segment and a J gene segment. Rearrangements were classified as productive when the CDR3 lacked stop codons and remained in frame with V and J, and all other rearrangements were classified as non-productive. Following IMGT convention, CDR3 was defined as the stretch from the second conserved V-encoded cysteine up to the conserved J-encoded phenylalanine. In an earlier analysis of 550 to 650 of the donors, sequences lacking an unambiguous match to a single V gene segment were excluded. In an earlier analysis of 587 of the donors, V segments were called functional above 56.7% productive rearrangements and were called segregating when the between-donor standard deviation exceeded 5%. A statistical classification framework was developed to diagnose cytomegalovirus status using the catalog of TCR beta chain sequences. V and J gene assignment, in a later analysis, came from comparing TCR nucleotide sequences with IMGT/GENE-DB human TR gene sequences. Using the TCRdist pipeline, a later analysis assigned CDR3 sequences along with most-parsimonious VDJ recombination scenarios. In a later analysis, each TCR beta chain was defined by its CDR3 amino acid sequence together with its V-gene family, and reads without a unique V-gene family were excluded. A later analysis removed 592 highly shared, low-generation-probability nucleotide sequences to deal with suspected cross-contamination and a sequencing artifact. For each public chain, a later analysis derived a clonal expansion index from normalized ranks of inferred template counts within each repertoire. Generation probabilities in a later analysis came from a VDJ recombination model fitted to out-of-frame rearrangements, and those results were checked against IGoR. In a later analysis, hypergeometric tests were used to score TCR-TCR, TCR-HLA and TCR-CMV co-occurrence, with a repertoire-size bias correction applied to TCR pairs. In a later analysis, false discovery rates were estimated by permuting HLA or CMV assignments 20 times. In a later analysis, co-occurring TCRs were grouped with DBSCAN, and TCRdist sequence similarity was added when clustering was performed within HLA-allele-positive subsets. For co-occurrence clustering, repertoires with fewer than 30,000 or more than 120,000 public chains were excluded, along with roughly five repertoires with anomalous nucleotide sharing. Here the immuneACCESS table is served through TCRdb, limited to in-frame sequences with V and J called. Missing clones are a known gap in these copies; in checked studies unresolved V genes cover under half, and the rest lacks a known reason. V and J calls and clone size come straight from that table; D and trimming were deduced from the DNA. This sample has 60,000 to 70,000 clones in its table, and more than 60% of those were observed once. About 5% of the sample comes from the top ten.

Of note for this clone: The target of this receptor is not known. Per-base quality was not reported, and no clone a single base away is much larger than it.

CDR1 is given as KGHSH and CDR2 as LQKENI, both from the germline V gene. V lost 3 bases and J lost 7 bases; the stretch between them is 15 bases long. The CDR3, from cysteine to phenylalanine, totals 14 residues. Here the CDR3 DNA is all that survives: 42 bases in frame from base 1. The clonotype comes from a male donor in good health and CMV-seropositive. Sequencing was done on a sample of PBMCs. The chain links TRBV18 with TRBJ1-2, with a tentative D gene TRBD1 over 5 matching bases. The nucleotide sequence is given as TGTGCCAGCTCACCGCAGGGCGCTGGTTCTGGCTACACCTTC. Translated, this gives CASSPQGAGSGYTF.